This TCR beta chain was profiled in a study of cytotoxic CD8 clonotypes in ibrutinib-treated CLL. Study context: Specimens for response were gathered following a median about twelve months of therapy, spanning 6 to 36. The study recorded mean values of approximately 260,000 productive templates and approximately 94,000 productive rearrangements per sample. Study findings and constraints: Sampling of sustained-remission and progressing patients occurred at differing times. The study found clonality rose at ibrutinib response, then fell toward baseline at progression.

The CDR3 is made up of 13 amino acids. Data came from immunoSEQ multiplex PCR; TCRdb stores just in-frame clones and leaves some out. This sample yields tens of thousands of clones, of which approximately 60% are seen a single time; roughly 21% belongs to the top ten. Note on this clone: Its antigen is undetermined.

This sequence was found in a human donor with chronic lymphocytic leukemia. The gene calls are TRBV21-1 and TRBJ2-7; the table assigns TRBD2, which was not confirmed against the DNA. TRBV21-1 is a pseudogene locus. The sequences come from PBMCs, collected after 24 months of ibrutinib treatment. This CDR3 is CASTIGGAYEQYF. The CDR3 DNA sequence: TGTGCCAGCACTATTGGGGGGGCCTACGAGCAGTACTTC.